This TCR beta chain is drawn from a study of blood T cell repertoires in COVID-19. Study-level information: The origin of the acute and convalescent COVID-19 samples was the United States, Italy and Spain. PBMCs, B-cell-depleted T cells, or T cells were the source of the cDNA or gDNA that made up the material.

Authors' analysis steps: Nucleated cell number was recorded as an estimate derived from reference gene primer amplification. TCRdb's table, derived via immunoSEQ multiplex PCR, lists solely in-frame clones and lacks some. That table supplies the V and J calls and clone size; D and trimming were determined from the DNA. Of around 220,000 clones listed, 86% were seen once; the top ten hold 4.4%. The CDR3 is 14 amino acids. Germline loops: CDR1 SGHRS, CDR2 YFSETQ. After removal of 0 bases from V and 5 bases from J, the junction contained 2 bases not matched to a gene. The TCR was taken from a man aged 50 to 59 with acute or convalescent COVID-19. V is TRBV5-1 and J is TRBJ1-2; TRBD1 matches at 9 bases. Material: peripheral blood. This CDR3 reads CASSLVQGAYGYTF. CDR3 coding DNA: TGCGCCAGCAGCTTGGTACAGGGGGCATATGGCTACACCTTC. The full variable domain, with the rest looked up from reference TRBV5-1 and TRBJ1-2, is KAGVTQTPRYLIKTRGQQVTLSCSPISGHRSVSWYQQTPGQGLQFLFEYFSETQRNKGNFPGRFSGRQFSNSRSEMNVSTLELGDSALYLCASSLVQGAYGYTFGSGTRLTVV.